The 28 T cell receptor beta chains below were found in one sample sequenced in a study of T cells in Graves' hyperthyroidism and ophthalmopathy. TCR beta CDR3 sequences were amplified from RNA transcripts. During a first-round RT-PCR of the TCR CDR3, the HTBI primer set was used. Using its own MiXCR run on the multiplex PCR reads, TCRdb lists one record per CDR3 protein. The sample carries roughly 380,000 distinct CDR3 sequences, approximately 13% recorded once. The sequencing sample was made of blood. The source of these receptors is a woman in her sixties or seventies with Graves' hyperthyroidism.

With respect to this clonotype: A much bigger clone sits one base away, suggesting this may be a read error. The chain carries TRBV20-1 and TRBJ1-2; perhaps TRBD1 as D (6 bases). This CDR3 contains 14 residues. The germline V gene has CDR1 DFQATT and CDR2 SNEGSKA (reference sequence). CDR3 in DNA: TGCAGTGCTAGAAGCGGGGGCAGAAACTGTGGCTACACCTTC. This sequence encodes CSARSGGRNCGYTF.

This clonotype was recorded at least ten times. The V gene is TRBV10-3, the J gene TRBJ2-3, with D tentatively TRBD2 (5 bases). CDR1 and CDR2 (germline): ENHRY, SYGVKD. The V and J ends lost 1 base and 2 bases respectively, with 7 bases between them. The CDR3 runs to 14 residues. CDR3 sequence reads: CAISEWTVTDTQYF. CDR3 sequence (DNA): TGTGCCATCAGTGAGTGGACTGTCACAGATACGCAGTATTTT.

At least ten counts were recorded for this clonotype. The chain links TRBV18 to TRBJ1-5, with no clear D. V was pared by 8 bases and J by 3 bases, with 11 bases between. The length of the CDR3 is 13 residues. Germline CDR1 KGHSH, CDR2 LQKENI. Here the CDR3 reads CASLTDINQPQHF. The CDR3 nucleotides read TGTGCCAGCCTGACGGATATCAATCAGCCCCAGCATTTT.

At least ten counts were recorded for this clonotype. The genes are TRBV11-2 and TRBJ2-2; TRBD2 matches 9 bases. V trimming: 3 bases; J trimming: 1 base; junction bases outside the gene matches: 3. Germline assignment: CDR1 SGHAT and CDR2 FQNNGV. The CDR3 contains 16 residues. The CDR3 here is CASSLGGRVNTGELFF. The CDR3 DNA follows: TGTGCCAGCAGCTTGGGCGGGAGGGTGAACACCGGGGAGCTGTTTTTT.

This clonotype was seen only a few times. The CDR3, as DNA: TGTGCCAGCTCCCTTTATGGGGGCAATCAGCCCCAGCATTTT. This translates into CASSLYGGNQPQHF. The chain combines TRBV9 with TRBJ1-5; D ambiguous. Trimming left V 7 bases short and J 2 bases short, with 13 bases between. CDR1 and CDR2 from the germline V gene are SGDLS and YYNGEE. The CDR3 is 14 amino acids.

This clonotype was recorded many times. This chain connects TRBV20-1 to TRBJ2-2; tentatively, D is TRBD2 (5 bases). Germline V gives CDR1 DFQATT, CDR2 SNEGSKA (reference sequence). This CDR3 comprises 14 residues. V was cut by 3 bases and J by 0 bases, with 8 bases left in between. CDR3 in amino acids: CSARDFANTGELFF. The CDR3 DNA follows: TGCAGTGCTAGGGACTTCGCGAACACCGGGGAGCTGTTTTTT.

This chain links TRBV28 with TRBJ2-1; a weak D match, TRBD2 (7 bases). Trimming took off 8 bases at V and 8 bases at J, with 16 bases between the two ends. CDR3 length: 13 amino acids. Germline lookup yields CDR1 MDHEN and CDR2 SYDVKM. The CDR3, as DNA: TGTGCCAGCTGGAGGGGGGGTCTCGATGAGCAGTTCTTC. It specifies CASWRGGLDEQFF.

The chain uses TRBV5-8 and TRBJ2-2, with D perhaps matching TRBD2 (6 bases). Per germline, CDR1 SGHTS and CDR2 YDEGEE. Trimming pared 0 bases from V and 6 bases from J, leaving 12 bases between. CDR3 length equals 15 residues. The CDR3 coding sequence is TGTGCCAGCAGCTTGGCTGGGCTAGCGTCCGGGGAGCTGTTTTTT. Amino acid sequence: CASSLAGLASGELFF.

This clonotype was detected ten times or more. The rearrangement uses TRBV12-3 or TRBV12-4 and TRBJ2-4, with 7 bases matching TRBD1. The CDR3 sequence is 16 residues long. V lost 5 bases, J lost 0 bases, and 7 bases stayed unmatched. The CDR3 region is CASSPDRTLAKNIQYF. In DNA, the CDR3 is TGTGCCAGCAGTCCGGACAGGACCCTAGCCAAAAACATTCAGTACTTC.

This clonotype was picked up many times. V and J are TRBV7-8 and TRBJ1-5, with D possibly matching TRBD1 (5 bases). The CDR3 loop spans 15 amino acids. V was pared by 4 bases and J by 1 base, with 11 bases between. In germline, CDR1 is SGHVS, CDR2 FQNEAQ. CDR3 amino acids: CASSYQGASNQPQHF. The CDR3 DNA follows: TGTGCCAGCAGCTACCAAGGGGCGAGCAATCAGCCCCAGCATTTT.

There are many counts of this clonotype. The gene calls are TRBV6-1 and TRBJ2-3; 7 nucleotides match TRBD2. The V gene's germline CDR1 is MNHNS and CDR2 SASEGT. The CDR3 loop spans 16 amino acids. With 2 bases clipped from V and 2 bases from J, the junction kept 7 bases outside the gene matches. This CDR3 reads CASSEWASGYTDTQYF. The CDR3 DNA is TGTGCCAGCAGTGAATGGGCTAGCGGATACACAGATACGCAGTATTTT.

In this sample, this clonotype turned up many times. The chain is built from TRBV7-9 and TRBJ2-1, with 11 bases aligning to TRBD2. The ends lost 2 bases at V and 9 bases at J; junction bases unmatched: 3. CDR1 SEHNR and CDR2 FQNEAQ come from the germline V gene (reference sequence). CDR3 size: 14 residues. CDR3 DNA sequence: TGTGCCAGCAGCTTAAGCCTAGCGGGAGGTGAGCAGTTCTTC. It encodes CASSLSLAGGEQFF.

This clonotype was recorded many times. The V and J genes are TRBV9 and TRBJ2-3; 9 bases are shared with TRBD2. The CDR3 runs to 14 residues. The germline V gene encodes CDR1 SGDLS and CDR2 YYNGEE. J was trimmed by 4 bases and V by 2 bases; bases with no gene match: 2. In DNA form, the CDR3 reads TGTGCCAGCAGCGTTAGCGGGAGTTCAGATACGCAGTATTTT. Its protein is CASSVSGSSDTQYF.

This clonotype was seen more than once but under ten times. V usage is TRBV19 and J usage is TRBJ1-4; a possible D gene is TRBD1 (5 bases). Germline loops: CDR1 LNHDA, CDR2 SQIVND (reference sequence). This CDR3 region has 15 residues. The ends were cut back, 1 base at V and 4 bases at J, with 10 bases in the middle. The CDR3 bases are TGTGCCAGTAGTATAGGCTCAGGGCATAATGAAAAACTGTTTTTT. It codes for CASSIGSGHNEKLFF.

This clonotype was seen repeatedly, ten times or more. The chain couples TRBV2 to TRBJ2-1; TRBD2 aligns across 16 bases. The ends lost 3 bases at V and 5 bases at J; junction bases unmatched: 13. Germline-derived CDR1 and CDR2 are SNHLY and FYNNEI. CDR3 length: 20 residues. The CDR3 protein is CASSDTNEGLAGGSHNEQFF. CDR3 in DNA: TGTGCCAGCAGTGACACAAACGAGGGACTAGCGGGAGGGTCCCACAATGAGCAGTTCTTC. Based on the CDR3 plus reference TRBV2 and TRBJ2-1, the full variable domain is EPEVTQTPSHQVTQMGQEVILRCVPISNHLYFYWYRQILGQKVEFLVSFYNNEISEKSEIFDDQFSVERPDGSNFTLKIRSTKLEDSAMYFCASSDTNEGLAGGSHNEQFFGPGTRLTVL.

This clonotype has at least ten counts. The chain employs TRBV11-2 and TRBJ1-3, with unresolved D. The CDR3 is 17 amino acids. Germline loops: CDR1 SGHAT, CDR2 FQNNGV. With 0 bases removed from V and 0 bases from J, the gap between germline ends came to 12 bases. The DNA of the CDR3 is TGTGCCAGCAGCTTAGAAGGTTCTGTGGACTCTGGAAACACCATATATTTT. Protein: CASSLEGSVDSGNTIYF.

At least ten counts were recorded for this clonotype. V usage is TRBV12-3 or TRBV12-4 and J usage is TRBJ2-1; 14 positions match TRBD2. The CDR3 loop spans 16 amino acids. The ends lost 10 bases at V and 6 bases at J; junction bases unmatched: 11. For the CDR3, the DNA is TGTGCCACCGACCCAGGGACTAGCGGGAGACCCAATGAGCAGTTCTTC. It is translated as CATDPGTSGRPNEQFF.

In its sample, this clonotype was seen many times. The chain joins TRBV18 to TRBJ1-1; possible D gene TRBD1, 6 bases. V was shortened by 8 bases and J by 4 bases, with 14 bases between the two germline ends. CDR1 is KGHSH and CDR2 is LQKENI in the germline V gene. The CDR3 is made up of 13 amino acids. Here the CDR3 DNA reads TGTGCCAGCGGCGGAGGGGGGAGCACTGAAGCTTTCTTT. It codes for CASGGGGSTEAFF.

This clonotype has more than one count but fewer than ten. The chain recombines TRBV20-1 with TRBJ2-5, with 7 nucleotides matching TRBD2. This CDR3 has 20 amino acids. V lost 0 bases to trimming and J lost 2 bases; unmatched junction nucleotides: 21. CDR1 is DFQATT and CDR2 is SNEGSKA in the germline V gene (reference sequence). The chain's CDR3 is CSARDFQGGAGVGGQETQYF. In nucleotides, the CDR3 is TGCAGTGCTAGAGATTTTCAAGGCGGGGCGGGAGTTGGAGGACAAGAGACCCAGTACTTC.

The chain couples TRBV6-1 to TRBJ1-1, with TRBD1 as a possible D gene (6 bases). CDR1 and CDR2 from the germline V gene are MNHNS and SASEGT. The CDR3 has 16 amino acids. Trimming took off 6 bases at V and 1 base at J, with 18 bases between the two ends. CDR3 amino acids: CASSTPLTGPNTEAFF. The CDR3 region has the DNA TGTGCCAGCAGCACACCTTTGACAGGTCCGAACACTGAAGCTTTCTTT.

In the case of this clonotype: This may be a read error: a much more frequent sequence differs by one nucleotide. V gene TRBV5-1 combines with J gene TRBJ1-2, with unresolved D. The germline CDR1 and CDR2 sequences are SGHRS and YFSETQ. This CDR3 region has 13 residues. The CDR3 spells CTSSLFSNYGYTF. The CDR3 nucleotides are TGCACCAGCAGCTTGTTCTCTAACTATGGCTACACCTTC. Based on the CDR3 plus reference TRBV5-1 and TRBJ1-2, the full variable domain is KAGVTQTPRYLIKTRGQQVTLSCSPISGHRSVSWYQQTPGQGLQFLFEYFSETQRNKGNFPGRFSGRQFSNSRSEMNVSTLELGDSALYLCTSSLFSNYGYTFGSGTRLTVV.

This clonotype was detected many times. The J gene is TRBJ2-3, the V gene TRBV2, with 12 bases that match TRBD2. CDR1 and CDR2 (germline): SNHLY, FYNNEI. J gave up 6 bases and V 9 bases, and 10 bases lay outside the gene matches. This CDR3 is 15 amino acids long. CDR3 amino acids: CARGETSGRRDTQYF. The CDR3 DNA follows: TGTGCCAGGGGGGAGACTAGCGGGAGACGGGATACGCAGTATTTT.

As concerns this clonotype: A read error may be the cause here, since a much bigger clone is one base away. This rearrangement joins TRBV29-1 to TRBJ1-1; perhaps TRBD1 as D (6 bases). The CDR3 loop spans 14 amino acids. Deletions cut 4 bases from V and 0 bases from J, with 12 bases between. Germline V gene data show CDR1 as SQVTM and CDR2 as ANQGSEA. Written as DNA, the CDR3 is TGCAGCGTTGTTACAGGGTGGCTGAACACTGAAGCTTTCTTT. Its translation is CSVVTGWLNTEAFF.

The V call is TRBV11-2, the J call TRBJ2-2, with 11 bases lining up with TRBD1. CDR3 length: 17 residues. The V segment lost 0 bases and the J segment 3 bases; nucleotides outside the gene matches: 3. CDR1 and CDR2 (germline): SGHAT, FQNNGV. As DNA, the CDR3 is TGTGCCAGCAGCTTAGATGGGGGACAGGGGGACACCGGGGAGCTGTTTTTT. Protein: CASSLDGGQGDTGELFF.

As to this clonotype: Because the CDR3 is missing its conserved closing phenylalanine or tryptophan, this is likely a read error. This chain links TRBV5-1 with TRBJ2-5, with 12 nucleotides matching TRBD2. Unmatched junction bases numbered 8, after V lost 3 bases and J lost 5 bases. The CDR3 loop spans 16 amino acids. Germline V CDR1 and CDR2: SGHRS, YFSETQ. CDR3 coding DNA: TGCGCCAGCAGCTCTAGCGGGAGGGGACGCGGGGAGACCCAGTACCTC. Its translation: CASSSSGRGRGETQYL.

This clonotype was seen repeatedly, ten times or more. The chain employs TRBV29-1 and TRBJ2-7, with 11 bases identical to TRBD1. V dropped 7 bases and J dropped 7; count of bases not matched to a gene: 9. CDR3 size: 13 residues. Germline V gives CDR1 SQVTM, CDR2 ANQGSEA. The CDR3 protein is CSALGQGVREQYF. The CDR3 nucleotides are TGCAGCGCCCTGGGACAGGGGGTAAGGGAGCAGTACTTC.

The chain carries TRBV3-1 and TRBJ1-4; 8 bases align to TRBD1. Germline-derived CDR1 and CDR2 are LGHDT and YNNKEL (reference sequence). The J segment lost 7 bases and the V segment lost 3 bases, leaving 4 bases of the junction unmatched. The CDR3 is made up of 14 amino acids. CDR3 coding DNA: TGTGCCAGCAGCCAGGACAGGGTGGCTGAAAAACTGTTTTTT. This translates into CASSQDRVAEKLFF.

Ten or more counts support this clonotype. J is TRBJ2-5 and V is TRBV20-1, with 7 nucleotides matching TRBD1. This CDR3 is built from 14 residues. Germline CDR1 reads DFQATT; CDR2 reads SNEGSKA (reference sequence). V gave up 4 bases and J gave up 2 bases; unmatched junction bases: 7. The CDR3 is CSAIGTAKQETQYF. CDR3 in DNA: TGCAGTGCTATAGGGACAGCGAAACAAGAGACCCAGTACTTC.